This T cell receptor (beta chain) comes out of a study of blood T cell repertoires in COVID-19. Across the whole study: Whether acute or convalescent, the COVID-19 samples came from the United States, Italy and Spain.

With V trimmed by 2 bases and J by 10 bases, 7 bases remained unmatched. Per the germline V gene, CDR1 is MNHNS and CDR2 is SASEGT. The CDR3 is 13 amino acids. The repertoire was sequenced with immunoSEQ multiplex PCR; TCRdb's copy has only in-frame clones and lacks some. Of under 150,000 clones detected, 85% appear once; the ten largest clones hold 3% to 3.5%. This clone was seen a single time. The rearrangement uses TRBV6-1 and TRBJ1-1, with 7 bases lining up with TRBD1. Source material: peripheral blood. The receptor was derived from a man between 40 and 49 years old with acute or convalescent COVID-19. The CDR3 loop is CASSEKQGFGAFF. CDR3 nucleotide sequence: TGTGCCAGCAGTGAAAAACAGGGGTTCGGAGCTTTCTTT.